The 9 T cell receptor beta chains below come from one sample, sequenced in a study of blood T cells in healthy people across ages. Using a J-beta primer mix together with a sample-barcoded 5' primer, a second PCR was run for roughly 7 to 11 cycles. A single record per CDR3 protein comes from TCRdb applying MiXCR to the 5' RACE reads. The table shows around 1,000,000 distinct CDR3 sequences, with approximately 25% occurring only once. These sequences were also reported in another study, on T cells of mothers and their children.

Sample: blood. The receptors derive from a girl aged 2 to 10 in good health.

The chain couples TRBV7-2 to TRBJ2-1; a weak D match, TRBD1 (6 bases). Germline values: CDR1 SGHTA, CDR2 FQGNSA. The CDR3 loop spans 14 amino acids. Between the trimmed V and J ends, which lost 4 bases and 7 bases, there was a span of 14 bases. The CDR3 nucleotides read TGTGCCAGCAGCTCGAGACTCAGGGGTAATGAGCAGTTCTTC. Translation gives CASSSRLRGNEQFF. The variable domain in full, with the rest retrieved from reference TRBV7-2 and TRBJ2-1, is GAGVSQSPSNKVTEKGKDVELRCDPISGHTALYWYRQSLGQGLEFLIYFQGNSAPDKSGLPSDRFSAERTGGSVSTLTIQRTQQEDSAVYLCASSSRLRGNEQFFGPGTRLTVL.

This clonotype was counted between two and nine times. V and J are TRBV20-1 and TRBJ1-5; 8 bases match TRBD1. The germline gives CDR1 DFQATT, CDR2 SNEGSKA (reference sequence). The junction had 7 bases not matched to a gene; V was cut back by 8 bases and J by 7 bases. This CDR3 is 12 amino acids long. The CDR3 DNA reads TGCAGTATCGGACAGGGTGGACAGCCCCAGCATTTT. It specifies CSIGQGGQPQHF.

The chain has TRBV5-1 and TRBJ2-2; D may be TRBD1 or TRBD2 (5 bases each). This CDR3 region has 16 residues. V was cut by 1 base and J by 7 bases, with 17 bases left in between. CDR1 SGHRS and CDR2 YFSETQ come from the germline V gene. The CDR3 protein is CASSLSMGTTNGELFF. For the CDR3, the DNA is TGCGCCAGCAGCTTGTCGATGGGGACCACGAACGGGGAGCTGTTTTTT.

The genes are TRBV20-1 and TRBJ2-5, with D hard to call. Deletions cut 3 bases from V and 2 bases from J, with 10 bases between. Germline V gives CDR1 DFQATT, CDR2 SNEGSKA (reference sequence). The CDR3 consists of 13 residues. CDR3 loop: CSARVTAQETQYF. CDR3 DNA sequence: TGCAGTGCTAGGGTGACGGCGCAAGAGACCCAGTACTTC.

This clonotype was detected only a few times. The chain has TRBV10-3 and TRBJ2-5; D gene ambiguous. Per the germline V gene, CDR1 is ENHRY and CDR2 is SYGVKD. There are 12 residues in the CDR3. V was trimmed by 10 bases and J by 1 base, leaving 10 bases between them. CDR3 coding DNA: TGTGCCACCCGGACCTCCCAAGAGACCCAGTACTTC. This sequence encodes CATRTSQETQYF.

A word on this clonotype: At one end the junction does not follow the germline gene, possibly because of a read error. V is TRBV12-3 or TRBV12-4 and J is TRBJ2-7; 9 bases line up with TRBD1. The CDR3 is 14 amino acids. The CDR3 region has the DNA TGTGCCAGCAGTTTTCGACAGGGGGTCTACAAGCAGTACTTC. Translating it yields CASSFRQGVYKQYF.

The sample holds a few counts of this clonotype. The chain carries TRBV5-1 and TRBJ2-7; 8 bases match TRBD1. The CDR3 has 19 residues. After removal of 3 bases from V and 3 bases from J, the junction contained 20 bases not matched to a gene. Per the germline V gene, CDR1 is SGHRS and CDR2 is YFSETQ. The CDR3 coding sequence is TGCGCCAGCAGCTCGACGGAACCGCCGAAGGGACAGGATAGCTACGAGCAGTACTTC. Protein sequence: CASSSTEPPKGQDSYEQYF.

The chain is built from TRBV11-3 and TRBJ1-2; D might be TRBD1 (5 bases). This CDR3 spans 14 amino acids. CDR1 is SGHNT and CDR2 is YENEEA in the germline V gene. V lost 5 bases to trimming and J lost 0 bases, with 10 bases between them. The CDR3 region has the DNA TGTGCCAGCAGCCGGGACGGGACTAACTATGGCTACACCTTC. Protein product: CASSRDGTNYGYTF.

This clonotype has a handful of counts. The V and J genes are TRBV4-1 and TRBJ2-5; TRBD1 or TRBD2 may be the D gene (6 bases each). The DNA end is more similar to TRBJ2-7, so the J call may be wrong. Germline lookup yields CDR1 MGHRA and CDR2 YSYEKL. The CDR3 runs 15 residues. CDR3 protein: CASSDLGAGPYEQYF. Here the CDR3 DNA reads TGCGCCAGCAGCGACCTGGGGGCGGGACCCTACGAGCAGTACTTC.